This TCR beta chain emerged from a study of blood T cells in healthy people across ages. Trimming cost V 6 bases and J 7 bases; bases outside gene matches: 9. CDR3 length: 15 amino acids. Looked up from germline, CDR1 is SGHTA and CDR2 is FQGNSA. With a J-beta primer mix and a sample-barcoded 5' primer, a second PCR ran roughly 6 to 11 cycles. TCRdb re-analysed the 5' RACE reads in MiXCR, keeping a single row per CDR3 protein. The repertoire holds approximately 770,000 distinct CDR3 sequences, with roughly 60% as singletons. The sequence was collected from a man between 25 and 39 years old in good health. The material sequenced was blood. This chain connects TRBV7-2 to TRBJ1-6; 7 bases agree with TRBD1. The CDR3 bases are TGTGCCAGCAGTGACCTGGGACAGTTCAATTCACCCCTCCACTTT. Translation gives CASSDLGQFNSPLHF.